This entry lists 21 T cell receptor beta chains sequenced from one sample in a study of CD4 T cells in relation to SARS-CoV-2 and coronaviruses. CD4+ T cells from unexposed donors were obtained before the COVID-19 pandemic (2011-2018). The cells were cultured for 10 days before CD4+ T cells were isolated. Their specific antigens are unknown. The protocol was immunoSEQ multiplex PCR, while the TCRdb copy is restricted to in-frame clones and leaves out a portion. The sample shows 9,500 to 12,000 clones, about 81% of them seen only once. The sample comprised CD4+ T cells from PBMCs, cultured in vitro. These TCRs come from a human donor in good health.

The chain recombines TRBV10-2 with TRBJ2-3, with 8 bases fitting TRBD2. V trimming: 6 bases; J trimming: 6 bases; junction bases outside the gene matches: 14. Germline V gene data show CDR1 as WSHSY and CDR2 as SAAADI. The CDR3 covers 16 residues. The CDR3 DNA sequence: TGCGCCAGCAGAGATTCATTAGCGGGACGCCGGGATACGCAGTATTTT. Translating gives CASRDSLAGRRDTQYF.

The chain couples TRBV7-9 to TRBJ2-6, with a possible D match to TRBD2 (6 bases). From germline, CDR1 is SEHNR and CDR2 FQNEAQ (reference sequence). CDR3 length: 18 residues. Trimming took off 5 bases at V and 0 bases at J, with 17 bases between the two ends. The CDR3 reads CASSDGGSGYSGANVLTF. CDR3 DNA sequence: TGTGCCAGCAGCGACGGGGGTAGCGGTTACTCTGGGGCCAACGTCCTGACTTTC.

J is TRBJ1-2 and V is TRBV6-1; TRBD1 aligns across 11 bases. Germline V CDR1 and CDR2: MNHNS, SASEGT. The junction had 4 bases not matched to a gene; V was cut back by 3 bases and J by 1 base. The CDR3 consists of 16 residues. This CDR3 reads CASSEWTGGLNYGYTF. The CDR3 DNA sequence: TGTGCCAGCAGTGAGTGGACAGGGGGCCTTAACTATGGCTACACCTTC.

This chain links TRBV30 with TRBJ2-2; maybe TRBD2 (5 bases). CDR3 length: 15 residues. CDR1 is GTSNPN, CDR2 SVGIG, per germline (reference sequence). With 3 bases removed from V and 5 bases from J, the gap between germline ends came to 16 bases. Here the CDR3 reads CAWRHRGSSTGELFF. The CDR3 DNA reads as TGTGCCTGGAGGCATCGCGGGTCTAGTACCGGGGAGCTGTTTTTT.

This clone was observed a handful of times. V and J are TRBV10-3 and TRBJ1-2, with TRBD1 matching 8 bases. V trimming: 6 bases; J trimming: 7 bases; junction bases outside the gene matches: 13. The CDR3 extends over 15 amino acids. CDR1 and CDR2 (germline): ENHRY, SYGVKD. In DNA form, the CDR3 reads TGTGCCATCAGATGGGAGCCGGGACAGGAGGCTGGCTACACCTTC. Translation: CAIRWEPGQEAGYTF.

V gene TRBV5-1 combines with J gene TRBJ2-5, with D possibly matching TRBD1 (5 bases). This CDR3 has 14 amino acids. With 0 bases removed from V and 1 base from J, the gap between germline ends came to 7 bases. CDR1 SGHRS and CDR2 YFSETQ come from the germline V gene. The CDR3 nucleotides read TGCGCCAGCAGCTTGGAGGGGATCCAAGAGACCCAGTACTTC. It specifies CASSLEGIQETQYF.

This chain connects TRBV7-2 to TRBJ1-2, with D unresolved. CDR3 length: 13 amino acids. Trimming took off 1 base at V and 3 bases at J, with 6 bases between the two ends. The germline V gene encodes CDR1 SGHTA and CDR2 FQGNSA. The CDR3: CASSLDSDYGYTF. CDR3 bases: TGTGCCAGCAGCTTAGACTCGGACTATGGCTACACCTTC.

The chain has TRBV7-2 and TRBJ2-7; D gene uncertain. Germline CDR1 reads SGHTA; CDR2 reads FQGNSA. The length of the CDR3 is 12 residues. V lost 3 bases and J lost 6, with 9 bases in between. CDR3 DNA: TGTGCCAGCAGCTTCTGGTGGGGCGAGCAGTACTTC. This translates into CASSFWWGEQYF.

The chain recombines TRBV29-1 with TRBJ2-3; TRBD2 matches 15 bases. The CDR3 length is 20 residues. Germline CDR1 and CDR2: SQVTM and ANQGSEA. The junction had 11 bases not matched to a gene; V was cut back by 0 bases and J by 1 base. The CDR3 protein is CSVEDFRTSGRARGTDTQYF. CDR3 DNA sequence: TGCAGCGTTGAAGATTTTCGGACTAGCGGGAGGGCGAGGGGCACAGATACGCAGTATTTT.

The chain is built from TRBV6-5 and TRBJ1-2; D is ambiguous. Germline CDR1 and CDR2: MNHEY and SVGAGI. The V end was cut by 6 bases, the J end by 6 bases, with 20 bases between. CDR3 length: 15 residues. This CDR3 reads CASRQAPGSRDGYTF. The CDR3 DNA sequence: TGTGCCAGCAGGCAAGCCCCCGGGTCTAGGGATGGCTACACCTTC.

The V and J genes are TRBV3-1 (or the pseudogene TRBV3-2) and TRBJ2-1, with no clear D. Germline V lookup: CDR1 LGHDT, CDR2 YNNKEL (reference sequence). The CDR3 is 12 amino acids. Trimming took 1 base from V and 12 from J, leaving 10 bases between them. The DNA of the CDR3 is TGTGCCAGCAGCCAAGCTCAGACCGGGCAGTTCTTC. Protein: CASSQAQTGQFF.

The CDR3 region has the DNA TGTGCCAGCAGCTTAGCGATGGGGACTAGCGGACAAGAGACCCAGTACTTC. Amino acid sequence: CASSLAMGTSGQETQYF. This chain uses TRBV7-9 with TRBJ2-5; 11 bases agree with TRBD2. CDR3 length equals 17 residues. The germline CDR1 and CDR2 sequences are SEHNR and FQNEAQ (reference sequence). V was pared by 0 bases and J by 2 bases, with 5 bases of the junction left unmatched. The whole variable domain, remainder taken from reference TRBV7-9 and TRBJ2-5, is DTGVSQNPRHKITKRGQNVTFRCDPISEHNRLYWYRQTLGQGPEFLTYFQNEAQLEKSRLLSDRFSAERPKGSFSTLEIQRTEQGDSAMYLCASSLAMGTSGQETQYFGPGTRLLVL.

This chain uses TRBV14 with TRBJ2-5; no clear D. The CDR3 has 13 amino acids. Germline-derived CDR1 and CDR2 are SGHDN and FVKESK. Deletions cut 0 bases from V and 7 bases from J, with 9 bases between. The CDR3 region is CASSQEVVGTQYF. CDR3 nucleotides: TGTGCCAGCAGCCAAGAAGTGGTCGGGACCCAGTACTTC.

The rearrangement links TRBV6-1 to TRBJ2-7, with 10 bases that match TRBD1. Unmatched junction bases numbered 3, after V lost 2 bases and J lost 2 bases. Germline values: CDR1 MNHNS, CDR2 SASEGT. The CDR3 spans 15 residues. The CDR3 DNA is TGTGCCAGCAGTGAAATGGACAGGGGGACCTACGAGCAGTACTTC. This codes for CASSEMDRGTYEQYF.

This sequence joins TRBV2 and TRBJ2-6, with a weak D call TRBD1 (6 bases). This CDR3 is built from 15 residues. Germline V gene lookup returns CDR1 SNHLY and CDR2 FYNNEI. Trimming stripped 7 bases from V and 2 bases from J, with 12 bases between. This CDR3 is CASTPTGAGANVLTF. The CDR3 DNA sequence: TGTGCCAGCACCCCGACAGGTGCTGGGGCCAACGTCCTGACTTTC.

J is TRBJ1-4 and V is TRBV3-1 (or the pseudogene TRBV3-2); D is undetermined. Germline V gene data show CDR1 as LGHDT and CDR2 as YNNKEL (reference sequence). This CDR3 comprises 15 residues. Deletions cut 0 bases from V and 7 bases from J, with 12 bases between. The CDR3 bases are TGTGCCAGCAGCCAAGAAAATCTGGGGAGTGAAAAACTGTTTTTT. Translation gives CASSQENLGSEKLFF.

The chain couples TRBV19 to TRBJ1-5; 11 bases line up with TRBD1. Losses at the gene ends were 7 bases for V and 9 bases for J; bases not matched to a gene: 8. The CDR3 has 14 residues. Per the germline V gene, CDR1 is LNHDA and CDR2 is SQIVND (reference sequence). CDR3 loop: CASMGGTGGLPQHF. The CDR3, as DNA: TGTGCCAGTATGGGAGGGACAGGGGGTCTGCCCCAGCATTTT.

This clone was counted only a few times. J is TRBJ1-1 and V is TRBV6-5; the D is unclear. The germline V and J ends were trimmed by 0 bases and 5 bases, with 13 bases remaining between them. CDR3 length: 15 amino acids. Per the germline V gene, CDR1 is MNHEY and CDR2 is SVGAGI. The CDR3 nucleotides read TGTGCCAGCAGTTACTCGACCCCGGCGGGTACTGAAGCTTTCTTT. Its protein product is CASSYSTPAGTEAFF.

The chain uses TRBV5-1 and TRBJ1-4, with D possibly being TRBD1 (5 bases). V lost 2 bases, J lost 3 bases, and 11 bases lay in between. The V gene's germline CDR1 is SGHRS and CDR2 YFSETQ. This CDR3 has 15 residues. CDR3 nucleotides: TGCGCCAGCAGCTTTAGGGGCGAGGCTAATGAAAAACTGTTTTTT. This sequence encodes CASSFRGEANEKLFF.

This chain joins TRBV6-5 and TRBJ2-7, with 7 bases identical to TRBD2. V dropped 7 bases and J dropped 6; count of bases not matched to a gene: 12. CDR1 MNHEY and CDR2 SVGAGI come from the germline V gene. The CDR3 is 14 residues long. CDR3 protein: CASTRTSTSREQYF. In DNA, the CDR3 is TGTGCCAGCACCAGGACTAGTACGTCGCGCGAGCAGTACTTC.

The V and J genes are TRBV19 and TRBJ1-1, with TRBD1 identical over 10 bases. The CDR3 is made up of 16 amino acids. The V and J ends lost 2 bases and 5 bases, in that order; junction bases with no gene match: 8. Per the germline V gene, CDR1 is LNHDA and CDR2 is SQIVND (reference sequence). The CDR3 loop reads CASSIRSRDRGTEAFF. In DNA form, the CDR3 reads TGTGCCAGTAGTATACGTAGTAGGGACAGGGGAACTGAAGCTTTCTTT.